Each of the 15 T cell receptor beta chains below was sequenced from the same sample in a study of Ad26.COV2.S vaccination and SARS-CoV-2 variants. Clones were sequenced by immunoSEQ multiplex PCR, and TCRdb holds only the in-frame ones, with some missing. There are hundreds of thousands of clones in the sample; over 75% occur only once, and roughly 3.6% lies in the top ten. As to treatment: 19 received Ad26.COV2.S at low or high dose, single or two shots; a few received placebo; per-sample allocation not given. At day 63 after the first vaccine or placebo injection, samples were drawn. The sample in question was peripheral blood, obtained in a trial of Ad26.COV2.S vaccine versus placebo. The receptor set was obtained from a person between 18 and 65 years old who received the Ad26.COV2.S COVID-19 vaccine or a placebo.

The chain joins TRBV29-1 to TRBJ2-7; 11 positions agree with TRBD1. This CDR3 region has 14 residues. Germline CDR1 is SQVTM and CDR2 is ANQGSEA. The trim removed 6 bases at V and 4 bases at J, leaving 8 bases unmatched. CDR3 loop: CSVVTDRGLYEQYF. CDR3 nucleotide sequence: TGCAGCGTAGTAACGGACAGGGGGCTTTACGAGCAGTACTTC.

This clone was counted ten times or more. This sample includes further DNA sequences coding for the same CDR3. The chain couples TRBV6-5 to TRBJ1-1; D is unclear. Germline V gives CDR1 MNHEY, CDR2 SVGAGI. This CDR3 comprises 11 residues. V was clipped by 2 bases and J by 11 bases, with 9 bases between them. In nucleotides, the CDR3 is TGTGCCAGCAGTTACGACACCGAGGCTTTCTTT. Amino acid sequence: CASSYDTEAFF.

The V gene is TRBV9, the J gene TRBJ2-7; the match to TRBD1 covers 10 bases. The V segment lost 4 bases and the J segment 4 bases; nucleotides outside the gene matches: 14. The CDR3 spans 17 residues. Germline-derived CDR1 and CDR2 are SGDLS and YYNGEE. This chain's CDR3 is CASSLHSRDRGLYEQYF. CDR3 in DNA: TGTGCCAGCAGCTTACATAGCCGGGACAGGGGTTTGTACGAGCAGTACTTC. The full variable domain, its missing parts supplied by reference TRBV9 and TRBJ2-7, is DSGVTQTPKHLITATGQRVTLRCSPRSGDLSVYWYQQSLDQGLQFLIQYYNGEERAKGNILERFSAQQFPDLHSELNLSSLELGDSALYFCASSLHSRDRGLYEQYFGPGTRLTVT.

CDR3 region: CASSSGLAGGPTDTQYF. DNA for the CDR3: TGTGCCAGCAGCTCCGGACTAGCGGGGGGGCCCACAGATACGCAGTATTTT. The chain employs TRBV5-4 and TRBJ2-3; 15 bases are a match to TRBD2. V lost 3 bases to trimming and J lost 2 bases; unmatched junction nucleotides: 4. The germline CDR1 and CDR2 sequences are SGHNT and YYREEE (reference sequence). This CDR3 contains 17 residues.

The V and J genes are TRBV10-1 and TRBJ2-7; 8 positions match TRBD1. J gave up 0 bases and V 8 bases, and 6 bases lay outside the gene matches. Germline CDR1 and CDR2: WNHNN and SYGVQD (reference sequence). CDR3 length: 14 residues. The CDR3 loop reads CASVNRGSSYEQYF. The CDR3, as DNA: TGCGCCAGCGTGAACAGGGGGAGCTCCTACGAGCAGTACTTC.

J is TRBJ2-3 and V is TRBV7-9, with D perhaps matching TRBD2 (7 bases). V gave up 6 bases and J gave up 1 base, with 11 bases separating them. The germline V gene encodes CDR1 SEHNR and CDR2 FQNEAQ (reference sequence). The CDR3 runs 14 residues. The chain's CDR3 is CASRRGGGTDTQYF. CDR3 nucleotides: TGTGCCAGCAGGAGGGGGGGAGGCACAGATACGCAGTATTTT.

The chain employs TRBV6-2 or TRBV6-3 and TRBJ2-7, with 7 bases identical to TRBD2. V gave up 6 bases and J gave up 1 base; unmatched junction bases: 9. CDR1 and CDR2 from the germline V gene are MNHEY and SVGEGT. This CDR3 has 15 amino acids. CDR3 sequence: CASSRSSGVSYEQYF. The CDR3 DNA sequence: TGTGCCAGCAGCCGGTCGAGCGGGGTATCCTACGAGCAGTACTTC.

This chain joins TRBV30 and TRBJ1-3; D is uncertain. This CDR3 is built from 14 residues. Trimming took off 0 bases at V and 1 base at J, with 7 bases between the two ends. The germline CDR1 and CDR2 sequences are GTSNPN and SVGIG (reference sequence). The chain's CDR3 is CAWSVSVSGNTIYF. CDR3 in DNA: TGTGCCTGGAGTGTGTCTGTTTCTGGAAACACCATATATTTT.

The chain joins TRBV5-1 to TRBJ2-3, with 7 bases matching TRBD2. The V and J ends lost 4 bases and 6 bases, in that order; junction bases with no gene match: 20. Germline CDR1 SGHRS, CDR2 YFSETQ. The CDR3 extends over 18 amino acids. For the CDR3, the DNA is TGCGCCAGCAGCAGGACGAGGGGTTCGGGACTATTGGCCGATACGCAGTATTTT. Translation: CASSRTRGSGLLADTQYF.

The rearrangement joins TRBV15 to TRBJ1-4; D gene ambiguous. CDR1 is LNHNV and CDR2 is YYDKDF in the germline V gene (reference sequence). The CDR3 is 15 amino acids. Between the trimmed V and J ends, which lost 1 base and 3 bases, there was a span of 9 bases. CDR3 in amino acids: CATSRVRNPNEKLFF. The CDR3 coding sequence is TGTGCCACCAGCAGAGTACGCAATCCTAATGAAAAACTGTTTTTT.

V usage is TRBV2 and J usage is TRBJ1-2; 8 positions match TRBD1. Germline V gives CDR1 SNHLY, CDR2 FYNNEI. After removal of 5 bases from V and 3 bases from J, the junction contained 8 bases not matched to a gene. This CDR3 region has 15 residues. The CDR3 spells CASSHRDRGDYGYTF. The DNA of the CDR3 is TGTGCCAGCAGTCACCGCGACAGGGGAGACTATGGCTACACCTTC.

The rearrangement joins TRBV19 to TRBJ2-7; TRBD1 agrees at 12 bases. This CDR3 spans 15 amino acids. Germline V gives CDR1 LNHDA, CDR2 SQIVND (reference sequence). J lost 3 bases, V lost 3 bases, and 3 bases had no gene match. CDR3 sequence: CASSMGQGALYEQYF. The CDR3 nucleotides are TGTGCCAGTAGTATGGGACAGGGGGCCCTCTACGAGCAGTACTTC.

This rearrangement joins TRBV30 to TRBJ1-4; D not resolved. Germline V gene data show CDR1 as GTSNPN and CDR2 as SVGIG (reference sequence). This CDR3 has 12 residues. V dropped 8 bases and J dropped 0 bases, with 7 bases sitting between them. CDR3 region: CAATPTNEKLFF. CDR3 coding DNA: TGTGCCGCAACCCCAACTAATGAAAAACTGTTTTTT.

CDR3: CASVSLLNSPLHF. CDR3 in DNA: TGTGCCAGCGTTTCTCTGCTCAATTCACCCCTCCACTTT. The chain combines TRBV7-9 with TRBJ1-6; the D is unclear. V shed 8 bases and J shed 7 bases, with 12 bases lying between them. Germline assignment: CDR1 SEHNR and CDR2 FQNEAQ (reference sequence). This CDR3 spans 13 amino acids.

Notes on this clone: Distinct nucleotide sequences in the sample also encode this CDR3. This rearrangement joins TRBV6-5 to TRBJ2-7; 10 bases are shared with TRBD1. CDR1 is MNHEY, CDR2 SVGAGI, per germline. This CDR3 contains 14 residues. The trim removed 6 bases at V and 4 bases at J, leaving 6 bases unmatched. CDR3 bases: TGTGCCAGCAGCAGGGACAGGGGAAGGTACGAGCAGTACTTC. It yields the protein CASSRDRGRYEQYF.